This T cell receptor (beta chain) came from a study of OX40 agonist ivuxolimab in advanced cancers. Study overall: Patients were dosed intravenously with ivuxolimab at 0.01 to 10 mg/kg every 2 weeks. Past anti-PD-1, anti-PD-L1 or anti-CTLA-4 therapy was accepted, and roughly 40% had received some.

The CDR3 sequence is 14 residues long. The germline CDR1 and CDR2 sequences are SGDLS and YYNGEE. V was shortened by 0 bases and J by 9 bases, with 15 bases between the two germline ends. The method was immunoSEQ multiplex PCR; TCRdb's version includes in-frame clones alone and lacks a portion of them. The sample records over 150,000 clones, around 94% being singletons. Systemic immunosuppression or a history of autoimmune disease excluded patients. Material: CD4+ or CD8+ T cells sorted from blood, obtained in a trial of the OX40 agonist ivuxolimab. The rearrangement joins TRBV9 to TRBJ1-2, with D maybe TRBD1 (6 bases). This receptor was taken from an adult with an advanced solid tumor such as melanoma, head and neck, liver or kidney cancer. This CDR3 reads CASSVGGQELRYTF. CDR3 in DNA: TGTGCCAGCAGCGTAGGGGGACAAGAGCTACGCTACACCTTC. Filled out from reference TRBV9 and TRBJ1-2, the complete variable domain reads DSGVTQTPKHLITATGQRVTLRCSPRSGDLSVYWYQQSLDQGLQFLIQYYNGEERAKGNILERFSAQQFPDLHSELNLSSLELGDSALYFCASSVGGQELRYTFGSGTRLTVV.